Listed below are T cell receptor beta chains from one sample, sequenced in a study of blood T cells in healthy people across ages. From the 5' RACE reads, TCRdb called clonotypes with MiXCR, one entry per CDR3 protein. The table records over a million distinct CDR3 sequences, approximately 59% of them present only once. The sequenced sample consisted of blood. These receptor sequences come from a man aged 18 to 29 in good health. The CDR3 runs from the conserved cysteine through the conserved F or W. A D gene is named only where the DNA matches it firmly. Clone sizes are given selectively: once, few, many, or a class where the clone is expanded.

J	D	size	V	CDR3	DNA
TRBJ2-3	.	.	TRBV20-1	CSARDAGANTDTQYF	TGCAGTGCTAGAGATGCGGGGGCCAACACAGATACGCAGTATTTT
TRBJ2-5	TRBD1	.	TRBV29-1	CSVADRGAYQETQYF	TGCAGCGTTGCCGACAGGGGCGCCTACCAAGAGACCCAGTACTTC
TRBJ2-7	TRBD2	.	TRBV20-1	CSARDFRGGSSYEQYF	TGCAGTGCTAGAGATTTCCGGGGCGGGAGCTCCTACGAGCAGTACTTC
TRBJ2-7	.	few	TRBV4-3	CASSQEAGQSSYEQYF	TGCGCCAGCAGCCAAGAGGCGGGACAGAGTTCCTACGAGCAGTACTTC
TRBJ2-5	.	.	TRBV20-1	CSARDGSEQYF	TGCAGTGCTAGAGATGGAAGTGAGCAGTACTTC
TRBJ1-1	TRBD1	.	TRBV20-1	CSARSTGEGNTEAFF	TGCAGTGCTAGGTCTACAGGGGAGGGGAACACTGAAGCTTTCTTT
TRBJ2-5	TRBD1	.	TRBV20-1	CSAKTGGYQGTQYF	TGCAGTGCTAAAACAGGGGGCTATCAAGGGACCCAGTACTTC
TRBJ2-7	TRBD1	.	TRBV20-1	CGVGGQGLYEQYF	TGCGGTGTCGGGGGACAGGGTCTCTACGAGCAGTACTTC
TRBJ1-1	.	.	TRBV5-1	CASSLKSGEGTYEAFF	TGCGCCAGCAGCTTGAAGAGCGGAGAGGGGACATATGAAGCTTTCTTT
TRBJ2-3	TRBD2	many	TRBV29-1	CSVKGASGSTDTQYF	TGCAGCGTTAAAGGGGCTAGCGGGAGCACAGATACGCAGTATTTT
TRBJ2-3	.	few	TRBV7-9	CASSLMLAQITDTQYF	TGTGCCAGCAGCTTAATGCTAGCCCAAATCACAGATACGCAGTATTTT
TRBJ2-7	.	.	TRBV7-2	CASSRTGPRYEQYF	TGTGCCAGCAGCAGGACCGGGCCTCGCTACGAGCAGTACTTC
TRBJ2-2	TRBD2	once	TRBV2	CAIPAERGGPLNTGELFF	TGTGCCATCCCTGCAGAGCGGGGGGGCCCATTAAACACCGGGGAGCTGTTTTTT
TRBJ2-7	.	once	TRBV6-2/TRBV6-3	CASSLDWSYEQYF	TGTGCCAGCAGCTTGGACTGGTCCTACGAGCAGTACTTC
TRBJ2-7	.	many	TRBV3-1	CASSHNYEQYF	TGTGCCAGCAGCCACAACTACGAGCAGTACTTC
TRBJ2-7	.	.	TRBV30	CASGEDEQYF	TGTGCCTCAGGTGAGGACGAGCAGTACTTC
TRBJ2-3	.	.	TRBV28	CASIPWENRDSQDTQYF	TGTGCCAGCATCCCCTGGGAGAACCGAGATTCACAAGATACGCAGTATTTT
TRBJ1-6	.	.	TRBV2	CASSEALGRQKSPLHF	TGTGCCAGCAGTGAAGCGCTTGGCCGTCAGAAATCACCCCTCCACTTT
TRBJ2-5	.	.	TRBV18	CASSPPSALQETQYF	TGTGCCAGCTCACCACCTTCAGCACTCCAAGAGACCCAGTACTTC
TRBJ1-2	.	.	TRBV28	CASSSDSLGGRPPGYGYTF	TGTGCCAGCAGTTCCGATTCCCTGGGGGGCCGACCACCTGGATATGGCTACACCTTC
TRBJ2-7	.	.	TRBV6-5	CASPGRCTYEQYF	TGTGCCAGCCCAGGGCGTTGCACCTACGAGCAGTACTTC
TRBJ2-1	TRBD2	few	TRBV11-2	CASSSGIGLDFNEQFF	TGTGCCAGCAGCTCTGGTATTGGACTAGATTTCAATGAGCAGTTCTTC
TRBJ2-1	.	few	TRBV29-1	CSVGYRVYNEQFF	TGCAGCGTCGGATATAGGGTTTACAATGAGCAGTTCTTC
TRBJ2-1	.	.	TRBV6-6	CASSYGGVENEQFF	TGTGCCAGCAGTTACGGGGGAGTCGAGAATGAGCAGTTCTTC
TRBJ2-5	.	few	TRBV20-1	CSANREEETQYF	TGCAGTGCTAACAGGGAGGAAGAGACCCAGTACTTC
TRBJ2-7	TRBD2	.	TRBV6-2/TRBV6-3	CASSYSGRVSYEQYF	TGTGCCAGCAGTTACTCGGGGAGGGTGTCCTACGAGCAGTACTTC
TRBJ1-2	TRBD1	once	TRBV6-1	CASREATGLLTYGYTF	TGTGCCAGCAGGGAGGCGACAGGGTTGCTTACCTATGGCTACACCTTC
TRBJ2-7	.	once	TRBV2	CASSEGIGIYEQYF	TGTGCCAGCAGTGAAGGTATCGGAATATACGAGCAGTACTTC
TRBJ2-1	TRBD2	.	TRBV5-1	CASSPGTSGFNGQFF	TGCGCCAGCAGCCCCGGGACTAGCGGGTTCAATGGGCAGTTCTTC
TRBJ2-7	.	.	TRBV4-1	CASSHKGTPSYEQYF	TGCGCCAGCAGCCACAAGGGTACACCTTCCTACGAGCAGTACTTC
TRBJ1-1	.	few	TRBV25-1	CASSETGFDTEAFF	TGTGCCAGCAGTGAAACAGGGTTTGACACTGAAGCTTTCTTT
TRBJ2-5	TRBD1	once	TRBV9	CASSVGQGDVETQYF	TGTGCCAGCAGCGTCGGACAGGGGGATGTCGAGACCCAGTACTTC
TRBJ2-7	.	.	TRBV2	CASETGTASYEQYF	TGTGCCAGTGAGACCGGGACCGCCTCCTACGAGCAGTACTTC
TRBJ2-5	TRBD2	once	TRBV29-1	CSVDALAGDEQYF	TGCAGCGTTGATGCGCTAGCGGGGGATGAGCAGTACTTC
TRBJ2-1	.	.	TRBV6-1	CASSTGTANNEQFF	TGTGCCAGCTCTACGGGGACGGCAAACAATGAGCAGTTCTTC
TRBJ2-5	.	few	TRBV28	CASSTTYRNQETQYF	TGTGCCAGCAGTACGACTTACCGAAACCAAGAGACCCAGTACTTC
TRBJ2-1	TRBD1	.	TRBV4-1	CASSRQQGLGNEQFF	TGCGCCAGCAGCCGTCAACAGGGGCTTGGGAATGAGCAGTTCTTC
TRBJ2-1	TRBD1	few	TRBV11-2	CATVNRDRAYNEQFF	TGTGCCACCGTCAACCGGGACAGAGCCTACAATGAGCAGTTCTTC
TRBJ2-3	TRBD2	.	TRBV6-2/TRBV6-3	CASSQAGTSHADTQYF	TGTGCCAGCAGTCAAGCCGGGACTAGCCATGCAGATACGCAGTATTTT
TRBJ1-1	.	.	TRBV12-3/TRBV12-4	CASSKDRIMNTEAFF	TGTGCCAGCAGTAAAGACAGGATTATGAACACTGAAGCTTTCTTT
TRBJ2-3	TRBD2	.	TRBV19	CASMGRGMPDTQYF	TGTGCCAGTATGGGGCGGGGGATGCCAGATACGCAGTATTTT
TRBJ2-7	.	few	TRBV6-2/TRBV6-3	CASSQPYYEQYF	TGTGCCAGCAGTCAACCCTACTACGAGCAGTACTTC
TRBJ1-6	.	.	TRBV7-6	CASSPNGQPDGSPLHF	TGTGCCAGCAGCCCCAATGGACAGCCCGACGGTTCACCCCTCCACTTT
TRBJ2-1	TRBD2	.	TRBV29-1	CSVVDASSGSGNEQFF	TGCAGCGTTGTGGATGCAAGTAGCGGGAGTGGGAATGAGCAGTTCTTC
TRBJ1-1	TRBD1	.	TRBV2	CASNRGPVNTEAFF	TGTGCCAGCAACAGGGGGCCCGTGAACACTGAAGCTTTCTTT
TRBJ1-2	.	.	TRBV20-1	CSARKFYGYTF	TGCAGTGCTAGGAAGTTCTATGGCTACACCTTC
TRBJ1-5	TRBD1	.	TRBV12-3/TRBV12-4	CASSLVLNRGSNQPQHF	TGTGCCAGCAGTTTAGTACTGAACAGGGGAAGCAATCAGCCCCAGCATTTT
TRBJ2-3	.	many	TRBV20-1	CSARAEDTQYF	TGCAGTGCTCGGGCAGAAGATACGCAGTATTTT
TRBJ2-1	.	.	TRBV12-3/TRBV12-4	CASSLAQGPLPSIVHEQFF	TGTGCCAGCAGTTTAGCGCAGGGGCCACTACCCTCAATCGTTCATGAGCAGTTCTTC
TRBJ2-3	TRBD1	.	TRBV29-1	CSVEPRTGSKDTQYF	TGCAGCGTTGAACCCAGGACAGGGTCGAAAGATACGCAGTATTTT
TRBJ1-4	.	.	TRBV20-1	CSARRDEKLFF	TGCAGTGCTAGGCGAGACGAAAAACTGTTTTTT
TRBJ1-2	.	.	TRBV4-3	CASSQPPGTGYTF	TGCGCCAGCAGCCAACCTCCCGGGACAGGCTACACCTTC
TRBJ2-1	.	few	TRBV20-1	CSARDRGFLRVGNEQFF	TGCAGTGCTAGAGATCGAGGCTTCCTCCGAGTGGGCAATGAGCAGTTCTTC
TRBJ2-1	TRBD1	.	TRBV4-1	CASSHSSPGQQETQFF	TGCGCCAGCAGCCATTCGTCCCCGGGACAGCAAGAGACCCAGTTCTTC